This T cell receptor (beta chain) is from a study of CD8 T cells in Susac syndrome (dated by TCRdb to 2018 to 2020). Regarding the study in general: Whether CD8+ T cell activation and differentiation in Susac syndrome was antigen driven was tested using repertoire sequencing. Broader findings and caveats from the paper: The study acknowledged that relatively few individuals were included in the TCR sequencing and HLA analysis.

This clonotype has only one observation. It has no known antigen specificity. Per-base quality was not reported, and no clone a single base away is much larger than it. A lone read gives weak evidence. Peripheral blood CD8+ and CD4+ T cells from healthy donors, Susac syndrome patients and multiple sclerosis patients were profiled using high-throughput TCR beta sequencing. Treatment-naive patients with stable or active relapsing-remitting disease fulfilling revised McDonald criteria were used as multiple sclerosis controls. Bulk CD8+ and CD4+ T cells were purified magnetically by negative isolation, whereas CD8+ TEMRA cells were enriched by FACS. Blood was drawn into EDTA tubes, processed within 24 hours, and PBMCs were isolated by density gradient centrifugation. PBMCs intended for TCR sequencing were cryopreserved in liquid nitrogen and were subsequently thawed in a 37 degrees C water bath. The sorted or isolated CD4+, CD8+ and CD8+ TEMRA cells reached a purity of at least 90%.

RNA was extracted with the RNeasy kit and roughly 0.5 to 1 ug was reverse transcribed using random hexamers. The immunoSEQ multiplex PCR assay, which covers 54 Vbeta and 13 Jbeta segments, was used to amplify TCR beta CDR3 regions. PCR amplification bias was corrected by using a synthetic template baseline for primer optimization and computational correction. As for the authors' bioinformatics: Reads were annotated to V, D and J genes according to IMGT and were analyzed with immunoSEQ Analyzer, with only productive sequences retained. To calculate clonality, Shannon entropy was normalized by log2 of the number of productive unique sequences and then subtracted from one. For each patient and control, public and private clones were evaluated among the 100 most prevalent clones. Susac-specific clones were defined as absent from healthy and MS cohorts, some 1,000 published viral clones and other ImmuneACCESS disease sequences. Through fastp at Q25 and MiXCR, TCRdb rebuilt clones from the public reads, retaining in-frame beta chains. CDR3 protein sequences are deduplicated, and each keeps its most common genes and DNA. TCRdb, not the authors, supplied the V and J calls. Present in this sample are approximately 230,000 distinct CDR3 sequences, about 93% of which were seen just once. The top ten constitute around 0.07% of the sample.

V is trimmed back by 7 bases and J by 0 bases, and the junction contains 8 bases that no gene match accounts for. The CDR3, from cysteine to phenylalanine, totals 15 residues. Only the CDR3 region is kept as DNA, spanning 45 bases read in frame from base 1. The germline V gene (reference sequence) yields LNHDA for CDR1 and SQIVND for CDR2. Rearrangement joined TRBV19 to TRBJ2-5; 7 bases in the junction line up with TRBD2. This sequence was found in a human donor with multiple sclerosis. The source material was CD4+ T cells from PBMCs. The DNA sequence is TGTGCCAGTAAGCCGGGTAGCGGGTACCAAGAGACCCAGTACTTC. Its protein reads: CASKPGSGYQETQYF.